This T cell receptor beta chain is drawn from a study of shared clonotypes between healthy human individuals. Overall study: There were three CD4 naive, three CD4 memory, two CD8 naive and one CD8 memory plates per donor.

Sequenced by immunoSEQ multiplex PCR; TCRdb stores in-frame clones only, minus some. The data hold about 2,500,000 clones, with just over 90% observed a single time. Only Caucasian adults living in Nashville, Tennessee served as donors. This CDR3 has 14 residues. Per the germline V gene, CDR1 is SNHLY and CDR2 is FYNNEI. V was trimmed by 4 bases and J by 5 bases, leaving 15 bases between them. Sequenced: naive CD4+ T cells sorted from blood. Subset defined: CD45RA+ positively selected. J is TRBJ2-7 and V is TRBV2, with D unclear. This TCR came from a young man in good health. CDR3 region: CASSAEIISNEQYF. The CDR3 DNA reads TGTGCCAGCAGTGCGGAAATCATTAGCAACGAGCAGTACTTC.